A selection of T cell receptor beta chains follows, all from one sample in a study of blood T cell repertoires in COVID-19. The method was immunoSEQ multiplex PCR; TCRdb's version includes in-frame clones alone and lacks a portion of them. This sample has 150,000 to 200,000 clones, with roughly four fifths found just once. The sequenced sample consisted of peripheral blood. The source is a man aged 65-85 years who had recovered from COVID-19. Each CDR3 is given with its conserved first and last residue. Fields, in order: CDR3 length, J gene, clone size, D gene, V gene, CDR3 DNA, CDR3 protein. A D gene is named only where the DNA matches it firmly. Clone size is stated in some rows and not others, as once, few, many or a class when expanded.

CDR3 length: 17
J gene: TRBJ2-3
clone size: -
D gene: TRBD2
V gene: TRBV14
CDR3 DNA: TGTGCCAGCAGCCAAGATCCGGGACTAGCTCTTATAGATACGCAGTATTTT
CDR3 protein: CASSQDPGLALIDTQYF

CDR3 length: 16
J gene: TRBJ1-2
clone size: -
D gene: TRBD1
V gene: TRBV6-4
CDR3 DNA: TGTGCCAGCAGTCGAGCAAGGGACAGGGGGCTGGAGGGCTACACCTTC
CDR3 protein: CASSRARDRGLEGYTF

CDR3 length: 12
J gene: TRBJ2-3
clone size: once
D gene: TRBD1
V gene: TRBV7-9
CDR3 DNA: TGTGCCAGCAGTGACAGGGGTGGTACGCAGTATTTT
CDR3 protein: CASSDRGGTQYF

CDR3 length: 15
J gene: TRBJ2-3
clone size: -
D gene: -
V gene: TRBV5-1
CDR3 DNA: TGCGCCAGCAGCTTGTCGGAGGACGGCACAGATACGCAGTATTTT
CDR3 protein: CASSLSEDGTDTQYF

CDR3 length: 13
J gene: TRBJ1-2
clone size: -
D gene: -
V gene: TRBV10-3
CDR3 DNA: TGTGCCATCAGTCCCGGGGCTAACTATGGCTACACCTTC
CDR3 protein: CAISPGANYGYTF

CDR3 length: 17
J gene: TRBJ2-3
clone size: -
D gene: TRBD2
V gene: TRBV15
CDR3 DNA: TGTGCCACCAGCAGCCCGGGACTAGCGGGAGCAGGCGATACGCAGTATTTT
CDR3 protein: CATSSPGLAGAGDTQYF

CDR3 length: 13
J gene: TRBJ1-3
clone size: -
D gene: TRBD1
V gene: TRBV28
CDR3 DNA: TGTGCCAGCCTGGGACAGGGCCGAGGCACCATATATTTT
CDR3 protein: CASLGQGRGTIYF

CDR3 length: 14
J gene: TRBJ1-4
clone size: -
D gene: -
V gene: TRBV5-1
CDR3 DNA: TGCGCCAGCAGCTTGGCAGGGGCTGATGAAAAACTGTTTTTT
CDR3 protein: CASSLAGADEKLFF

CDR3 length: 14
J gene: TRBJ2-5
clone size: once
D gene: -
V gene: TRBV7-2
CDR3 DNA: TGTGCCAGCAGCCCATATGGGGAGCAAGAGACCCAGTACTTC
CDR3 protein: CASSPYGEQETQYF

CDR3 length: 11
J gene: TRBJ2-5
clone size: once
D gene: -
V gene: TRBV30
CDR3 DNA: TGTGCCTGGAGTTCCGGGGAGACCCAGTACTTC
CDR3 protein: CAWSSGETQYF

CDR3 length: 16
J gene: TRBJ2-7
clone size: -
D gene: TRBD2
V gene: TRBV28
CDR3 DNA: TGTGCCAGCAGTACTCCGAGTAGCGGGAGGTTCAACGAGCAGTACTTC
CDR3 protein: CASSTPSSGRFNEQYF

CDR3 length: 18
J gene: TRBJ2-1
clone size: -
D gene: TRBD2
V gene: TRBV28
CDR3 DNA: TGTGCCAGCAGTTTATTGCGACACACTAGCGGGAGTGACAATGAGCAGTTCTTC
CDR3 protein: CASSLLRHTSGSDNEQFF

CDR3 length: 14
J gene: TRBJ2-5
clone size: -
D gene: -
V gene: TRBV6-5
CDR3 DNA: TGTGCCAGCAGGGCTAGGCGGCACCAAGAGACCCAGTACTTC
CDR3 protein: CASRARRHQETQYF

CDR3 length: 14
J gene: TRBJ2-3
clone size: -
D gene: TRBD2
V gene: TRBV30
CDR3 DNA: TGTGCCTGGAGTTCGGGAGGGCCGCCAGATACGCAGTATTTT
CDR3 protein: CAWSSGGPPDTQYF

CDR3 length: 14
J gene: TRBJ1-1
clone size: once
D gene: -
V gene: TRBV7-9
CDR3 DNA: TGTGCCAGCAGCTTTGGACAGCTTAACACTGAAGCTTTCTTT
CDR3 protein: CASSFGQLNTEAFF

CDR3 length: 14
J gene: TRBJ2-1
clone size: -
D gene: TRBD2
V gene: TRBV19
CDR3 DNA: TGTGCCAGCAAGACTAGCGGGGGGTACAATGAGCAGTTCTTC
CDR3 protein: CASKTSGGYNEQFF

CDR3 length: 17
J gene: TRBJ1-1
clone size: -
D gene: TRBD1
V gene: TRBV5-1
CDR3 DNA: TGCGCCAGCAGCTTGACTATCTTGGGACAGTTAGACACTGAAGCTTTCTTT
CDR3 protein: CASSLTILGQLDTEAFF

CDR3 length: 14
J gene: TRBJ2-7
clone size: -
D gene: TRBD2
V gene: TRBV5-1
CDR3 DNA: TGCGCCAGCAGCTTAGCGGGAACCTCCTACGAGCAGTACTTC
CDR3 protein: CASSLAGTSYEQYF

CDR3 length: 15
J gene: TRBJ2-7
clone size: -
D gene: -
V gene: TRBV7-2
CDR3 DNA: TGTGCCAGCAGCTTAGTTGCCGACAGCGTTCTCGAGCAGTACTTC
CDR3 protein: CASSLVADSVLEQYF

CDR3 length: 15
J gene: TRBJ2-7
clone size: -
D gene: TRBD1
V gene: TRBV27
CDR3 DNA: TGTGCCAGTTCCGAAGGAAGGACAGGGAGCTACGAGCAGTACTTC
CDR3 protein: CASSEGRTGSYEQYF

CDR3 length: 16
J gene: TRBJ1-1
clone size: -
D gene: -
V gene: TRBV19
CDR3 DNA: TGTGCCAGTAGTATTTGGGCAGGGGACATGAACACTGAAGCTTTCTTT
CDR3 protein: CASSIWAGDMNTEAFF

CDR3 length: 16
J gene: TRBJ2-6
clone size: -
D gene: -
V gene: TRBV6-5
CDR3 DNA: TGTGCCAGCAGTTACTCGCGACAGTCTGGGGCCAACGTCCTGACTTTC
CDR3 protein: CASSYSRQSGANVLTF

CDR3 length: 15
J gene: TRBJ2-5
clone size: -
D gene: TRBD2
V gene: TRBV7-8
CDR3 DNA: TGTGCCAGCAGCTCGATAATAGCGGGAGAAGGGACCCAGTACTTC
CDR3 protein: CASSSIIAGEGTQYF

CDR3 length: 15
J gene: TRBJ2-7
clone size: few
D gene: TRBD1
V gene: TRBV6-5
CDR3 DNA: TGTGCCAGCAGCTCTTACAGGGGAAGTATCCACGAGCAGTACTTC
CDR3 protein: CASSSYRGSIHEQYF

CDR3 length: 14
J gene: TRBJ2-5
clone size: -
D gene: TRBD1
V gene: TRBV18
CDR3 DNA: TGTGCCAGCTCACCATTGGGACAGCAAGAGACCCAGTACTTC
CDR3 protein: CASSPLGQQETQYF

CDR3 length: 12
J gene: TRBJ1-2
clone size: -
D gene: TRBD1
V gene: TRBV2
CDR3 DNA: TGTGCCAGCAGAGAGGGGGCGAGAGGCTACACCTTC
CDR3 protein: CASREGARGYTF

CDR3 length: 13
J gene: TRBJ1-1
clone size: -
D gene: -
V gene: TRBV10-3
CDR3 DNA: TGTGCCATCAGTGCACAGGGAAGCACTGAAGCTTTCTTT
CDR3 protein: CAISAQGSTEAFF

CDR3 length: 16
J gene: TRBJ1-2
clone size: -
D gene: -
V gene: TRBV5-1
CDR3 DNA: TGCGCCAGCAGTAGGGCCGGGACAAACTATAACTATGGCTACACCTTC
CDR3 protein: CASSRAGTNYNYGYTF

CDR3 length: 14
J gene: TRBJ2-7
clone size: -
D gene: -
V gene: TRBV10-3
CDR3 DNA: TGTGCCATCAGTGAGTCGTACTCCTCCTACGAGCAGTACTTC
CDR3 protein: CAISESYSSYEQYF

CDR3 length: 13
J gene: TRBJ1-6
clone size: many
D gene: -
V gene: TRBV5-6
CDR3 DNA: TGTGCCAGCAGCTTGGACAGGGTGTCACCCCTCCACTTT
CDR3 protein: CASSLDRVSPLHF

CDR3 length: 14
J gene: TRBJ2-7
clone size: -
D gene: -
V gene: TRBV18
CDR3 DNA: TGTGCCAGCTCACAGACTGGGTCTAACTACGAGCAGTACTTC
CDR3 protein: CASSQTGSNYEQYF

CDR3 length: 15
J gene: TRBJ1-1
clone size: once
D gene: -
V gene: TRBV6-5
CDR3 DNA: TGTGCCAGCAGTCGTAACAGAGACATGAACACTGAAGCTTTCTTT
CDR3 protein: CASSRNRDMNTEAFF